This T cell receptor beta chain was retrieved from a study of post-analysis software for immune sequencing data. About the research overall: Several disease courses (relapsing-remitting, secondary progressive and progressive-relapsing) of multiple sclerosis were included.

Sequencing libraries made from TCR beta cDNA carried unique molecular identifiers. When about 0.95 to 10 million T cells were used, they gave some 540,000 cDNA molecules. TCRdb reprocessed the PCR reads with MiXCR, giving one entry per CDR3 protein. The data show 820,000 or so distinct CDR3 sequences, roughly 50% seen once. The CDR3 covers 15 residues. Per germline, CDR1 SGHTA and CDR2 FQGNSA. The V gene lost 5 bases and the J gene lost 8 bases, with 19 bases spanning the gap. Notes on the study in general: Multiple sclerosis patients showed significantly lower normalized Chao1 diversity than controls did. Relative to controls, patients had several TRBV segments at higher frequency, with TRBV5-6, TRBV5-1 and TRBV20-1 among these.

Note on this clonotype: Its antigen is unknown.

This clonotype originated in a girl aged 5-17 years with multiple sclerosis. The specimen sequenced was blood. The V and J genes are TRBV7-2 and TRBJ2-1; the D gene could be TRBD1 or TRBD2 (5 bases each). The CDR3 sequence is CASSRGSGARDEQFF. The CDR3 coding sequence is TGTGCCAGCAGCAGAGGCTCCGGGGCTCGGGATGAGCAGTTCTTC.